These T cell receptor beta chains were read from a single sample in a study of blood T cell repertoires in COVID-19. The method was immunoSEQ multiplex PCR; TCRdb's version includes in-frame clones alone and lacks a portion of them. Among 300,000 or so clones listed, about 91% were seen once. The sample taken for sequencing was peripheral blood. The receptors originated from a woman between 25 and 40 years old who had recovered from COVID-19. Each CDR3 is given with its conserved first and last residue. The D gene is left open where the match is weak. Expanded clones are given a class, and other clones once, few, many or no size at all.

j_gene,v_gene,len,abundance,d_gene,CDR3nt,CDR3aa
TRBJ2-5,TRBV5-4,16,once,TRBD2,TGTGCCAGCAGCTCGAAATTAGCGGGGGGCAGGGAGACCCAGTACTTC,CASSSKLAGGRETQYF
TRBJ1-5,TRBV6-2/TRBV6-3,17,-,TRBD1,TGTGCCAGCAGTTCCGACAGGGGAAGGGGTGGCAATCAGCCCCAGCATTTT,CASSSDRGRGGNQPQHF
TRBJ1-3,TRBV5-1,15,-,TRBD1,TGCGCCAGCAGCCCTGACAGGGTTTCTGGAAACACCATATATTTT,CASSPDRVSGNTIYF
TRBJ2-3,TRBV5-1,15,-,-,TGCGCCAGCAGCTTTCTAGCGAATCCGGAAGATACGCAGTATTTT,CASSFLANPEDTQYF
TRBJ1-2,TRBV18,16,-,TRBD1,TGTGCCAGCTCAACCGGACAGGGGGCTTCCCCATATGGCTACACCTTC,CASSTGQGASPYGYTF
TRBJ1-6,TRBV5-1,15,-,-,TGCGCCAGCAGCTTAGGACAGACCAATAATTCACCCCTCCACTTT,CASSLGQTNNSPLHF
TRBJ2-7,TRBV11-2,14,-,-,TGTGCCAGCAGCTTAGGGGGGGATGACTACGAGCAGTACTTC,CASSLGGDDYEQYF
TRBJ2-3,TRBV4-3,16,-,-,TGCGCCAGCAGCCAAGGGTTGCAGGGGATGGCAGATACGCAGTATTTT,CASSQGLQGMADTQYF
TRBJ1-2,TRBV28,12,-,-,TGTGCCAGCAGTCGGACAGCTTATGGCTACACCTTC,CASSRTAYGYTF
TRBJ2-3,TRBV5-1,14,-,-,TGCGCCAGCAGCTTACGGACAGGCACAGATACGCAGTATTTT,CASSLRTGTDTQYF
TRBJ2-1,TRBV5-5,16,-,TRBD1,TGTGCCAGCAGCCTGTCTGGGACAGGGTATCGGAATGAGCAGTTCTTC,CASSLSGTGYRNEQFF
TRBJ1-1,TRBV2,11,-,-,TGTGCCAGCACGGGGGGCATTGAAGCTTTCTTT,CASTGGIEAFF
TRBJ1-5,TRBV7-8,18,once,-,TGTGCCAGCAGCTTAGGGAGTTGGGAGGGGGGACTAAATCAGCCCCAGCATTTT,CASSLGSWEGGLNQPQHF
TRBJ2-3,TRBV4-1,15,-,-,TGCGCCAGCAGCCAGGGGCTACAGAGCACAGATACGCAGTATTTT,CASSQGLQSTDTQYF
TRBJ1-2,TRBV7-9,13,few,TRBD1,TGTGCCAGCAGCGTACAGGGGCAAGGCGGCTACACCTTC,CASSVQGQGGYTF
TRBJ2-1,TRBV14,16,-,-,TGTGCCAGCAGCCAAATTGAGGGGGGGCCGTACAATGAGCAGTTCTTC,CASSQIEGGPYNEQFF
TRBJ2-1,TRBV10-3,15,-,-,TGTGCCATCAGTGAGTCGGGGGGGCCCTACAATGAGCAGTTCTTC,CAISESGGPYNEQFF
TRBJ2-1,TRBV20-1,14,-,TRBD2,TGCAGTGCTAGTCTAGCGGGGGCCCTCAATGAGCAGTTCTTC,CSASLAGALNEQFF
TRBJ1-5,TRBV5-4,15,-,-,TGTGCCAGCAGCGCGGGAGTTGGTATCGAACAGCCCCAGCATTTT,CASSAGVGIEQPQHF
TRBJ2-3,TRBV21-1,17,-,-,TGTGCCAGCAGCAAAGGGTTGGCGGGGGCCCTCACAGATACGCAGTATTTT,CASSKGLAGALTDTQYF
TRBJ2-7,TRBV7-3,13,-,-,TGTGCCAGCAGCTTCACAGGGAGCTCCGAGCAGTACTTC,CASSFTGSSEQYF
TRBJ1-6,TRBV15,14,-,-,TGTGCCACCAGCAGAGAAAACAGGGTTTCACCCCTCCACTTT,CATSRENRVSPLHF
TRBJ1-1,TRBV7-8,15,-,TRBD1,TGTGCCAGCAGCCTACCGGGACAGGGAAGAACTGAAGCTTTCTTT,CASSLPGQGRTEAFF
TRBJ2-4,TRBV28,12,-,TRBD2,TGTGCCAGTTCTAGCGGAGGAAACATTCAGTACTTC,CASSSGGNIQYF
TRBJ1-5,TRBV30,15,-,TRBD1,TGTGCCTGGAGTCGACAGGGGCAGAGCAATCAGCCCCAGCATTTT,CAWSRQGQSNQPQHF
TRBJ2-1,TRBV2,15,-,-,TGTGCCAGCCGGGGAGACGGGGGGCACTACAATGAGCAGTTCTTC,CASRGDGGHYNEQFF
TRBJ1-1,TRBV19,13,-,-,TGTGCCAGTACCATCTCGCCGGGGACTGAAGCTTTCTTT,CASTISPGTEAFF
TRBJ2-7,TRBV2,15,-,-,TGTGCCAGCAGATATTCGTCAGGAAGCCTCGGCGAGCAGTACTTC,CASRYSSGSLGEQYF
TRBJ1-1,TRBV18,14,-,-,TGTGCCAGCTCACCGCGCGGAGGGAACACTGAAGCTTTCTTT,CASSPRGGNTEAFF
TRBJ2-7,TRBV6-5,13,once,-,TGTGCCAGCAGTTACCGCCGGGGGAACGAGCAGTACTTC,CASSYRRGNEQYF
TRBJ2-7,TRBV7-2,14,-,TRBD1,TGTGCCAGCAGCCAATCGGGACAGGTGTACGAGCAGTACTTC,CASSQSGQVYEQYF
TRBJ2-7,TRBV2,12,-,-,TGTGCCAGCAGTGAAACAGGCTACGAGCAGTACTTC,CASSETGYEQYF
TRBJ2-7,TRBV2,13,few,TRBD1,TGTGCCAGCAGGTGGACAGGGCGGGACGAGCAGTACTTC,CASRWTGRDEQYF
TRBJ1-3,TRBV14,15,-,-,TGTGCCAGCAGCCCCCTAGGGACTGCTCGAAACACCATATATTTT,CASSPLGTARNTIYF
TRBJ2-7,TRBV13,15,-,-,TGTGCCAGCAGCCATCGAGGACTGGGGATCTACGAGCAGTACTTC,CASSHRGLGIYEQYF
TRBJ1-1,TRBV4-3,15,-,TRBD1,TGCGCCAGCAGCCGCTTGACAGGGGCTCTCACTGAAGCTTTCTTT,CASSRLTGALTEAFF
TRBJ1-2,TRBV20-1,11,few,-,TGCAGTGCTAGCGGCGGGGATGGCTACACCTTC,CSASGGDGYTF
TRBJ2-7,TRBV3-1/TRBV3-2,13,-,-,TGTGCCAGCCGTGGGGGGGGCGCCTACGAGCAGTACTTC,CASRGGGAYEQYF
TRBJ2-7,TRBV7-9,14,-,-,TGTGCCAGCAGCGACACAGGGTTTTCCTACGAGCAGTACTTC,CASSDTGFSYEQYF
TRBJ1-2,TRBV4-2,15,-,-,TGTGCCAGCAGCCAAGGAGGTGAGGGAAATTTTGGCTACACCTTC,CASSQGGEGNFGYTF
TRBJ1-3,TRBV2,16,-,-,TGTGCCAGCAGTGAATTCGGCCCAGGGTTCGGAAACACCATATATTTT,CASSEFGPGFGNTIYF
TRBJ1-2,TRBV7-8,14,many,TRBD1,TGTGCCAGCAGCTTAGCACCAGGGGGCGATGGCTACACCTTC,CASSLAPGGDGYTF